One and the same sample provided the 32 T cell receptor beta chains below, sequenced in a study of blood T cells in healthy people across ages. A sample-barcoded 5' primer and a J-beta primer mix were used in a second PCR of roughly 7 to 11 cycles. TCRdb independently ran MiXCR on the 5' RACE reads; one entry per CDR3 protein. This sample carries more than 600,000 distinct CDR3 sequences, just under 25% of them seen once, and the ten largest clones take roughly 9%. These same data were also listed under a study on T cells of mothers and their children.

The sequencing sample was made of blood. The receptors here all came from a boy younger than 18 in good health.

This chain connects TRBV7-8 to TRBJ2-5; no definite D call. Germline V gene data show CDR1 as SGHVS and CDR2 as FQNEAQ. V dropped 7 bases and J dropped 4 bases, with 16 bases sitting between them. The CDR3 loop spans 14 amino acids. In DNA form, the CDR3 reads TGTGCCAGCAAGGTCGTGTCAGTAGGAGAGACCCAGTACTTC. Translation gives CASKVVSVGETQYF.

This chain joins TRBV29-1 and TRBJ2-3; a possible D gene is TRBD2 (6 bases). The germline V and J ends were trimmed by 0 bases and 4 bases, with 11 bases remaining between them. The germline V gene encodes CDR1 SQVTM and CDR2 ANQGSEA. This CDR3 is built from 14 residues. The CDR3, as DNA: TGCAGCGTTGAAGATTCCGGGAGCCCAGATACGCAGTATTTT. As protein: CSVEDSGSPDTQYF.

This clonotype was detected only a few times. This chain connects TRBV4-1 to TRBJ2-5; 9 bases agree with TRBD2. Trimming at V came to 1 base and at J to 3 bases, leaving 3 bases not matched to a gene. Per the germline V gene, CDR1 is MGHRA and CDR2 is YSYEKL. This CDR3 is built from 15 residues. CDR3 sequence (DNA): TGCGCCAGCAGCCAAGTCCCTAGCGGGAAAGAGACCCAGTACTTC. Amino acids: CASSQVPSGKETQYF.

This clonotype turned up a few times. The chain joins TRBV5-1 to TRBJ2-5; D may be TRBD1 or TRBD2 (5 bases each). The germline V and J ends were trimmed by 4 bases and 5 bases, with 18 bases remaining between them. There are 15 residues in the CDR3. Per the germline V gene, CDR1 is SGHRS and CDR2 is YFSETQ. The CDR3 protein is CASSHSSGLAETQYF. The CDR3 coding sequence is TGCGCCAGCAGCCATTCCTCAGGGTTAGCGGAGACCCAGTACTTC.

This clonotype turned up a few times. The chain is built from TRBV11-2 and TRBJ2-3; 10 nucleotides align to TRBD2. This CDR3 has 17 amino acids. V was pared by 1 base and J by 4 bases, with 8 bases of the junction left unmatched. The germline V gene has CDR1 SGHAT and CDR2 FQNNGV. CDR3 in DNA: TGTGCCAGCAGCTTAGGGCTAGCGGGAGCCTCGGCAGATACGCAGTATTTT. The encoded protein is CASSLGLAGASADTQYF.

In this sample, this clonotype turned up a few times. CDR3 loop: CASSYRGLIRRGELFF. DNA of the CDR3: TGTGCCAGCAGTTACCGGGGTTTAATAAGACGCGGGGAGCTGTTTTTT. This sequence joins TRBV6-5 and TRBJ2-2, with D perhaps TRBD2 (5 bases). Per the germline V gene, CDR1 is MNHEY and CDR2 is SVGAGI. CDR3 length: 16 residues. The V end was cut by 2 bases, the J end by 7 bases, with 17 bases between.

J is TRBJ2-5 and V is TRBV9; possible D gene TRBD2, 6 bases. The J call could be wrong; TRBJ2-7 is a better fit for the DNA end. This CDR3 is built from 13 residues. Germline V CDR1 and CDR2: SGDLS, YYNGEE. As DNA, the CDR3 is TGTGCCAGCAGCGGGCCTAGCGCCCGCGAGCAGTACTTC. Translation: CASSGPSAREQYF.

This clonotype occurred a few times. The chain has TRBV5-1 and TRBJ2-2; D might be TRBD1 (6 bases). Germline CDR1 is SGHRS and CDR2 is YFSETQ. Trimming took off 4 bases at V and 2 bases at J, with 9 bases between the two ends. This CDR3 contains 14 residues. The CDR3 region has the DNA TGCGCCAGCAGCAAGGACAGAAACACCGGGGAGCTGTTTTTT. It specifies CASSKDRNTGELFF.

The rearrangement uses TRBV4-1 and TRBJ2-1, with 11 positions matching TRBD1. Germline V CDR1 and CDR2: MGHRA, YSYEKL. The CDR3 has 18 residues. The trim removed 4 bases at V and 5 bases at J, leaving 13 bases unmatched. This CDR3 is CASSPGTGGIRLDNEQFF. The CDR3 coding sequence is TGCGCCAGCAGCCCGGGGACAGGGGGAATTCGGCTCGACAATGAGCAGTTCTTC.

The chain recombines TRBV9 with TRBJ1-1; the D gene is possibly TRBD1 (5 bases). The CDR3 is 14 amino acids. V gave up 5 bases and J gave up 8 bases, with 19 bases separating them. Per germline, CDR1 SGDLS and CDR2 YYNGEE. This CDR3 is CASRGHPDGGEAFF. In DNA form, the CDR3 reads TGTGCCAGCAGAGGACATCCGGACGGAGGAGAAGCTTTCTTT.

The V and J genes are TRBV5-1 and TRBJ2-3; the D gene is possibly TRBD1 (6 bases). The CDR3 loop spans 13 amino acids. The germline gives CDR1 SGHRS, CDR2 YFSETQ. The V gene lost 4 bases and the J gene lost 3 bases, with 9 bases spanning the gap. DNA for the CDR3: TGCGCCAGCAGCGTACAGGGTACAGATACGCAGTATTTT. This codes for CASSVQGTDTQYF.

CDR3 bases: TGTGCCAGCAGCCAAAACTACAGGGGCATGAACACTGAAGCTTTCTTT. Residues: CASSQNYRGMNTEAFF. The V call is TRBV3-1, the J call TRBJ1-1, with 7 bases identical to TRBD1. Germline CDR1 is LGHDT and CDR2 is YNNKEL (reference sequence). V lost 2 bases and J lost 0; bases outside the gene matches: 6. The CDR3 runs 16 residues.

The chain couples TRBV19 to TRBJ2-5, with a possible D match to TRBD2 (5 bases). The germline gives CDR1 LNHDA, CDR2 SQIVND (reference sequence). CDR3 size: 14 residues. Trimming removed 3 bases at V and 5 bases at J, with 13 bases between. The chain's CDR3 is CASSILLGSETQYF. The CDR3 DNA reads TGTGCCAGTAGTATCCTACTAGGATCGGAGACCCAGTACTTC.

This chain connects TRBV13 to TRBJ1-2; D unclear. The V and J ends lost 5 bases and 3 bases respectively, with 13 bases between them. The CDR3 loop spans 14 amino acids. Germline V gives CDR1 PRHDT, CDR2 FYEKMQ (reference sequence). Written as DNA, the CDR3 is TGTGCCAGCAGCCCCTCCCGGGCTGACTATGGCTACACCTTC. Its protein product is CASSPSRADYGYTF.

The J gene is TRBJ1-5, the V gene TRBV12-3 or TRBV12-4; D is unclear. The CDR3 is 14 residues long. V lost 3 bases, J lost 6 bases, and 12 bases lay in between. The CDR3 loop is CASSFGSSGQPQHF. In nucleotides, the CDR3 is TGTGCCAGCAGTTTTGGTAGCTCGGGTCAGCCCCAGCATTTT.

The chain carries TRBV9 and TRBJ2-5; D perhaps matches TRBD1 (5 bases). The V end was cut by 3 bases, the J end by 3 bases, with 12 bases between. Germline lookup yields CDR1 SGDLS and CDR2 YYNGEE. CDR3 size: 14 residues. The CDR3 DNA is TGTGCCAGCAGCGCGGCGCAGGGAAAAGAGACCCAGTACTTC. Its translation is CASSAAQGKETQYF.

This rearrangement joins TRBV5-1 to TRBJ1-4, with TRBD1 as a possible D gene (6 bases). V was trimmed by 4 bases and J by 3 bases, leaving 13 bases between them. Germline assignment: CDR1 SGHRS and CDR2 YFSETQ. The CDR3 runs 15 residues. CDR3 loop: CASSNLGTSNEKLFF. CDR3 nucleotide sequence: TGCGCCAGCAGCAACCTCGGGACATCTAATGAAAAACTGTTTTTT.

This clonotype was observed a few times. The genes are TRBV4-3 and TRBJ2-5; D ambiguous. The J call may be faulty, since TRBJ2-7 better matches the DNA end. From germline, CDR1 is LGHNA and CDR2 YSLEER. The CDR3 is 15 amino acids. The chain's CDR3 is CASSQERILGYEQYF. The DNA for the CDR3 is TGCGCCAGCAGCCAAGAAAGGATCCTGGGCTACGAGCAGTACTTC.

This chain links TRBV2 with TRBJ2-3, with a possible D match to TRBD2 (6 bases). CDR1 is SNHLY and CDR2 is FYNNEI in the germline V gene. V shed 4 bases and J shed 2 bases, with 22 bases lying between them. This CDR3 contains 18 residues. CDR3 residues: CASSGSIVSGITTDTQYF. Here the CDR3 DNA reads TGTGCCAGCAGTGGATCCATAGTTAGCGGAATAACCACAGATACGCAGTATTTT.

This clonotype was detected ten times or more. The chain combines TRBV29-1 with TRBJ2-1; 10 bases are a match to TRBD2. The DNA end lines up better with TRBJ2-5; the J call may be wrong. The CDR3 spans 14 residues. The germline CDR1 and CDR2 sequences are SQVTM and ANQGSEA. For the CDR3, the DNA is TGCAGCGCAAAGCCGGGTAGCGGGGGGGAGACCCAGTACTTC. The encoded protein is CSAKPGSGGETQYF.

This clonotype was recorded a few times. CDR3: CASSQAAESYNEQFF. The CDR3 nucleotides read TGCGCCAGCAGCCAAGCGGCGGAGTCCTACAATGAGCAGTTCTTC. The rearrangement uses TRBV4-1 and TRBJ2-1; D is uncertain. The V and J ends lost 1 base and 1 base respectively, with 8 bases between them. The germline V gene encodes CDR1 MGHRA and CDR2 YSYEKL. This CDR3 region has 15 residues.

This clonotype came up a few times. This rearrangement joins TRBV9 to TRBJ2-5, with D possibly being TRBD2 (5 bases). V dropped 0 bases and J dropped 5 bases, with 8 bases sitting between them. The CDR3 has 13 amino acids. CDR1 and CDR2 from the germline V gene are SGDLS and YYNGEE. CDR3 sequence (DNA): TGTGCCAGCAGCGTAGCTGCGGGTGAGACCCAGTACTTC. Protein product: CASSVAAGETQYF.

A note on this clonotype: A junction end diverges from the germline sequence, so it may reflect a read error. This rearrangement joins TRBV4-1 to TRBJ1-2; D is unclear. The CDR3 runs to 13 residues. Germline CDR1 reads MGHRA; CDR2 reads YSYEKL. The CDR3 nucleotides are TGCACCAGCAGCCAGCAGTCCAACTATGGCTACACCTTC. It codes for CTSSQQSNYGYTF.

The V call is TRBV6-6, the J call TRBJ2-5, with 10 bases aligning to TRBD2. The J call may be in error: the DNA end matches TRBJ2-1 better. CDR1 is MNHNY, CDR2 SVGAGI, per germline (reference sequence). This CDR3 contains 15 residues. CDR3 protein: CASSYAAGGTNEQFF. CDR3 coding DNA: TGTGCCAGCAGTTACGCAGCGGGAGGGACCAATGAGCAGTTCTTC.

This clonotype has just a few counts. The genes are TRBV29-1 and TRBJ2-1; D is uncertain. Germline V gives CDR1 SQVTM, CDR2 ANQGSEA. CDR3 size: 14 residues. V shed 6 bases and J shed 0 bases, with 12 bases lying between them. The CDR3 region has the DNA TGCAGCGTGACCGACACCAACTCCTACAATGAGCAGTTCTTC. Protein sequence: CSVTDTNSYNEQFF.

This clonotype was counted between two and nine times. This chain uses TRBV24-1 with TRBJ2-3; D not resolved. This CDR3 comprises 13 residues. Germline loops: CDR1 KGHDR, CDR2 SFDVKD. Trimming left V 3 bases short and J 8 bases short, with 11 bases between. The CDR3: CATSDRLPGTQYF. CDR3 DNA sequence: TGTGCCACCAGTGATAGATTGCCGGGTACGCAGTATTTT.

This clonotype was counted many times. This chain links TRBV28 with TRBJ2-7; D is undetermined. Trimming shortened V by 6 bases and J by 0 bases, and 9 bases separated the two germline ends. The CDR3 runs to 13 residues. Germline-derived CDR1 and CDR2 are MDHEN and SYDVKM. CDR3 in amino acids: CASSLDASYEQYF. As DNA, the CDR3 is TGTGCCAGCAGCCTCGACGCCTCCTACGAGCAGTACTTC.

This chain joins TRBV7-8 and TRBJ2-5, with 7 bases aligning to TRBD2. The tail of the sequence fits TRBJ2-7 better, so the J call may be wrong. In germline, CDR1 is SGHVS, CDR2 FQNEAQ. The CDR3 covers 13 residues. This CDR3 reads CASSRTRDYEQYV. CDR3 coding DNA: TGTGCCAGCAGCCGGACTAGAGATTACGAGCAGTACGTC.

The chain employs TRBV9 and TRBJ2-6, with TRBD1 matching 7 bases. Germline V lookup: CDR1 SGDLS, CDR2 YYNGEE. This CDR3 is built from 16 residues. With V trimmed by 2 bases and J by 0 bases, 2 bases remained unmatched. This CDR3 reads CASSVDRFSGANVLTF. The DNA of the CDR3 is TGTGCCAGCAGCGTGGACAGGTTCTCTGGGGCCAACGTCCTGACTTTC.

The chain links TRBV5-1 to TRBJ2-5, with D unclear. Gene TRBJ2-7 matches the end of the DNA better, so the J call may be wrong. Germline V gene data show CDR1 as SGHRS and CDR2 as YFSETQ. The CDR3 has 13 residues. The CDR3 spells CASQPTATYEQYF. CDR3 DNA sequence: TGCGCCAGTCAACCTACAGCGACCTACGAGCAGTACTTC.

The CDR3 bases are TGCAGCGTTGAAGATTGGGGGGGCATAGATACGCAGTATTTT. Its translation is CSVEDWGGIDTQYF. The V call is TRBV29-1, the J call TRBJ2-3; D may be TRBD2 (7 bases). This CDR3 contains 14 residues. Germline assignment: CDR1 SQVTM and CDR2 ANQGSEA. Between the trimmed V and J ends, which lost 0 bases and 5 bases, there was a span of 12 bases.

The rearrangement joins TRBV10-3 to TRBJ2-1, with D perhaps matching TRBD2 (6 bases). The V gene lost 6 bases and the J gene lost 3 bases, with 12 bases spanning the gap. Germline CDR1 ENHRY, CDR2 SYGVKD. The CDR3 length is 14 residues. CDR3 sequence: CAIRVAEGYNEQFF. The CDR3 DNA follows: TGTGCCATCAGGGTAGCGGAGGGCTACAATGAGCAGTTCTTC.